This T cell receptor beta chain was identified in a study of blood T cell repertoires in COVID-19 (dated by TCRdb to about 2020). With respect to the entire study: Collaborator samples came from the United States, Italy and Spain and covered acute and convalescent phases of COVID-19. The prospective study material was composed of cDNA or gDNA derived from T cells, B-cell-depleted T cells, or PBMCs. Deeply sampled blood TCRbeta repertoires from subjects exposed to, actively infected with, or recovered from COVID-19 were included in the dataset. A freely available public database, intended as a resource for researchers studying the immune response to SARS-CoV-2, is where the repertoires were released. The samples were drawn from two sources: the first 160 participants of the ongoing ImmuneRACE study, and fewer than 1,500 subjects contributed by 6 global collaborators. Nearly every sample came with metadata listing a de-identified subject ID, COVID-19 status, age in years and sex. Where available, HLA class I and class II types were taken from metadata supplied by the sample provider and were not determined by assay-based typing. The study at large found these results: The quantity of clinical and demographic metadata differed by source and by participant and was supplied without curation.

TCRbeta CDR3 regions were amplified from genomic DNA using the immunoSEQ Assay, a bias-controlled multiplex PCR. The paper's data handling went like this. Nucleated cell counts per sample were estimated from amplification of reference gene primers within the assay. Sequence reads were collapsed and filtered to measure the absolute abundance of every unique TCRbeta CDR3 rearrangement. For each sample, productive Simpson clonality was calculated as the square root of Simpson's diversity index over productive rearrangements. The clones in this table, taken by TCRdb from immuneACCESS, are in-frame only. Not every clone is retained; where verified, under half of the shortfall comes from an unresolved V gene, and the cause of the rest is unknown. Clone size and the V and J calls come from that table; the DNA yielded D and trimming. The sample includes 53,000 or so clones, with 84% observed a single time. The ten largest make up over 15% of the sample.

Including cysteine and phenylalanine, the CDR3 has 15 amino acids. The CDR3 DNA has 45 bases and is translated from base 1. Via the germline V gene, CDR1 is KGHDR and CDR2 SFDVKD. The germline V and J ends show losses of 3 bases and 2 bases respectively, and no gene match explains 4 bases of the junction. This clone was detected only a few times. There is no known antigen for this receptor. Base qualities were left out, and no much larger clone turns up one base away. Whole blood was collected in K2EDTA tubes by collaborating institutions according to the institutions' own protocols. Collaborator samples were shipped for TCRbeta analysis as frozen whole blood, isolated PBMCs, or DNA extracted from either sample type.

The chain joins TRBV24-1 to TRBJ2-3; TRBD1 matches 7 bases in the middle. This TCR came from a man between 65 and 79 years old with active COVID-19. Sequencing was performed on peripheral blood. The encoded CDR3 is CATSDKGAATDTQYF. In nucleotide form, the sequence is TGTGCCACCAGTGATAAGGGGGCTGCCACAGATACGCAGTATTTT.